What follows is one T cell receptor beta chain and its context. Antigen unknown. Antigen-specific CD4+ T cells were first expanded with viral peptide pools by the ViraFEST assay and only then sequenced. Isolation of CD4+ T cells took place after approximately 10 days of culture. Everyone in the study got two shots of either the BNT162b2 or mRNA-1273 vaccine. With around 9.4 ug/ml peptides and around 10 IU/ml IL-2, some 2 million PBMC per well were cultured. Researchers swapped half the medium for IL-2 medium on both days 3 and 7. The sample is drawn from a study of vaccination effects on CD4 cells after COVID-19. Study summary: It was a median of 72 days after the second dose that post-vaccine samples were obtained.

Study-wide results and limits: Infection- and vaccine-induced clones contracted markedly late after vaccination.

Per germline, CDR1 SGHDT and CDR2 YYEEEE. The CDR3 runs 16 residues. Trimming shortened V by 6 bases and J by 0 bases, and 18 bases separated the two germline ends. Libraries were prepared by immunoSEQ multiplex PCR; TCRdb keeps only in-frame clonotypes and omits some of them. The table records fewer than 50,000 clones, about 80% of them present only once. The source is a human donor who received a COVID-19 vaccine. Some clones in this sample may be carry-over from other donors' samples. The chain has TRBV5-6 and TRBJ1-2, with TRBD1 as a possible D gene (6 bases). Source: CD4+ T cells from PBMCs cultured with HCoV-NL63 spike peptides, taken after COVID-19 vaccination. CDR3 sequence reads: CASTKAGDLSNYGYTF. In DNA, the CDR3 is TGTGCCAGCACCAAAGCAGGGGACCTTTCTAACTATGGCTACACCTTC. Based on the CDR3 plus reference TRBV5-6 and TRBJ1-2, the full variable domain is DAGVTQSPTHLIKTRGQQVTLRCSPKSGHDTVSWYQQALGQGPQFIFQYYEEEERQRGNFPDRFSGHQFPNYSSELNVNALLLGDSALYLCASTKAGDLSNYGYTFGSGTRLTVV.